This T cell receptor (beta chain) stems from a study of blood T cells in healthy people across ages (dated by TCRdb to the mid-2010s). Study-level background: In model experiments, template switching captured about one uniquely barcoded TCR beta cDNA molecule for every two T cells. Age-related changes in TCR beta repertoire diversity were measured in the study by deep sequencing normalized with unique cDNA molecular identifiers. The donors were divided into four age groups: young (average about 15 years), middle-aged (approximately 42), aged (approximately 59) and long-lived (roughly 82). Donors of different ages were randomly distributed across sequencing lanes to avoid experimental bias. Two additional independent replicas of 1 million unique cDNA reads from the same blood draw were analyzed for two donors (one aged 18 to 30 and one aged 80 or older). The paper as a whole reports these results and caveats: Because profiling used bulk unsorted PBMCs, naive and antigen-experienced compartments could not be compared conclusively. As age increased, observed TCR beta diversity per million T cells dropped in a roughly linear way, and a significant reduction was already evident by age approximately 40. Compared with the aged group, the long-lived group had more naive CD4+ T cells, fewer expanded clones and increased TCR diversity, a pattern suggesting age selection. A strong correlation was found between observed TCR beta diversity and the percentage of naive T cells measured by flow cytometry. The CMV infection status of donors was not known, potentially confounding age-related changes in expanded clonotypes. Estimates of total diversity based on one million sequenced T cells were considered lower bounds and underestimates.

CDR1 is given as DFQATT and CDR2 as SNEGSKA, both from the germline V gene (reference sequence). From the cysteine up to the phenylalanine, the CDR3 has a length of 19 residues. The only DNA kept is the CDR3, 57 bases in frame from the first base. A remark on this clonotype: Its antigen remains unidentified. One junction end does not reproduce the germline sequence, and a read error may be involved.

The roughly 42 donors, aged about 6 to 95 years, were systemically healthy Caucasian individuals from Russia. Ten milliliters of peripheral blood were drawn from each donor into EDTA-treated Vacutainer tubes. Ficoll-Paque density-gradient centrifugation was used to isolate PBMCs, with at least 7 million per sample. Total RNA, at least 6 micrograms per sample, was extracted from PBMCs with Trizol reagent. The percentages of naive CD45RAhigh/CD27high T cells were determined by flow cytometry on a PBMC aliquot from every donor. Library generation was performed with 5' RACE. TCRdb shows the sequencer as Illumina HiSeq 2500. A second roughly 6 to 12 cycle PCR used a sample-barcoded 5' primer and a J-beta primer mix. A template-switch 5' adaptor carrying 12 random nucleotides introduced a unique molecular identifier onto each TCR beta cDNA molecule. Each sample yielded at least 2.5 million CDR3-containing paired-end reads. First-strand cDNA synthesis was performed from all RNA using the Mint cDNA synthesis kit, with priming by a TRBC-specific oligonucleotide. Following uracil-DNA glycosylase treatment, a first 18-cycle PCR with universal primers M1SS and BC2_uni_R was performed on all cDNA. In the authors' own workflow: For normalization, 1 million high-quality reads were randomly selected from each sample, with every read carrying a distinct molecular identifier. Reads sharing molecular identifiers were discarded rather than binned into consensus sequences. MiTCR, with a Q25 quality threshold and the strictest error-elimination algorithm, was used for CDR3 identification, clonotype clustering and error correction. Lower-bound total TCR beta diversity was estimated with a nonparametric unseen species model using Euler transformation. Clones were called with MiXCR by TCRdb after fastp trimmed the public reads at Q25, and only in-frame beta chains were retained. Identical CDR3 proteins give one entry, which carries the most common genes and DNA. The V and J calls were not made by the authors but by TCRdb's processing. The sample profile shows 1.5 million or so distinct CDR3 sequences; about 40% of them were found once. 7% to 9.5% of the sample is held by the ten biggest clonotypes.

Recombination connected TRBV20-1 to TRBJ2-4, with 8 bases matching TRBD2. The sequenced material came from blood. The sequence came from a young woman in good health. The DNA sequence reads TGCAGTGCTAGAGATGGAGGGAAGCGAAAACGAGCGGGGGAGGACGAGCAGGACTTC. It codes for CSARDGGKRKRAGEDEQDF.